These T cell receptor beta chains were read from a single sample in a study of blood T cell repertoires in COVID-19. Sequenced by immunoSEQ multiplex PCR; TCRdb stores in-frame clones only, minus some. The sample carries tens of thousands of clones, roughly three quarters recorded once. Sequencing was carried out using peripheral blood. Receptors originate from a human donor in a cohort sampled during active COVID-19. Each CDR3 is given without its conserved first and last residue. The D gene is left open where the match is weak. Only part of the rows carry a size: once, few, many, or a class if the clone is expanded.

>TRBD2|NA|TRBV19|TRBJ2-2
ASKPSGNTGELF
>NA|NA|TRBV5-1|TRBJ1-1
ASSLTGPNTEAF
>TRBD1|NA|TRBV5-4|TRBJ1-2
ASRISTGTNYGYT
>NA|NA|TRBV5-1|TRBJ1-5
ASSTGQSNQPQH
>TRBD1|NA|TRBV5-6|TRBJ2-5
ASSLVGQGASETQY
>NA|NA|TRBV5-4|TRBJ2-1
ASSPRAVSSYNEQF
>NA|NA|TRBV18|TRBJ1-1
ASSRRTQMNTEAF
>NA|NA|TRBV4-3|TRBJ1-4
ASSQEGAAGEKLF
>TRBD1|NA|TRBV5-4|TRBJ1-1
ASSLAGGWEAF
>NA|NA|TRBV28|TRBJ2-2
ASSFRTGELF
>TRBD1|NA|TRBV28|TRBJ2-5
ASSGTGSFRETQY
>TRBD1|NA|TRBV4-1|TRBJ2-2
ASSQPRQGVFGELF
>TRBD1|few|TRBV19|TRBJ2-1
ANSTGGYNEQF
>NA|NA|TRBV28|TRBJ2-2
ASSFGGGSWFANTGELF
>TRBD2|NA|TRBV2|TRBJ2-2
ASTREGTNTGELF
>NA|NA|TRBV25-1|TRBJ2-2
ASRGGGNTGELF
>TRBD2|NA|TRBV18|TRBJ2-3
ASSSRELTDTQY
>NA|NA|TRBV9|TRBJ2-6
ASSVVTGPSVLT
>NA|NA|TRBV28|TRBJ2-1
ASSSQQGRRYNEQF
>NA|NA|TRBV5-1|TRBJ1-6
ASSLMERSPLH
>TRBD1|once|TRBV29-1|TRBJ2-1
SVAQDRGSYNEQF
>TRBD1|NA|TRBV6-2/TRBV6-3|TRBJ2-2
ASSPLGTGIPGELF
>NA|once|TRBV2|TRBJ1-6
ASDLSEQLINSPLH
>TRBD1|NA|TRBV3-1/TRBV3-2|TRBJ2-5
ASSLRFKGQGYQETQY
>NA|NA|TRBV6-5|TRBJ2-5
ASSYSLAETQY
>TRBD1|once|TRBV28|TRBJ2-7
ASSLLQGNYEQY
>TRBD2|once|TRBV23-1|TRBJ2-1
ASSQATSGGPYNEQF
>TRBD1|NA|TRBV27|TRBJ2-7
ASSLIPGQGSGEQY
>NA|once|TRBV11-2|TRBJ2-3
ASSRGLDTQY
>TRBD2|few|TRBV5-1|TRBJ2-1
ASSSSGVNYNEQF